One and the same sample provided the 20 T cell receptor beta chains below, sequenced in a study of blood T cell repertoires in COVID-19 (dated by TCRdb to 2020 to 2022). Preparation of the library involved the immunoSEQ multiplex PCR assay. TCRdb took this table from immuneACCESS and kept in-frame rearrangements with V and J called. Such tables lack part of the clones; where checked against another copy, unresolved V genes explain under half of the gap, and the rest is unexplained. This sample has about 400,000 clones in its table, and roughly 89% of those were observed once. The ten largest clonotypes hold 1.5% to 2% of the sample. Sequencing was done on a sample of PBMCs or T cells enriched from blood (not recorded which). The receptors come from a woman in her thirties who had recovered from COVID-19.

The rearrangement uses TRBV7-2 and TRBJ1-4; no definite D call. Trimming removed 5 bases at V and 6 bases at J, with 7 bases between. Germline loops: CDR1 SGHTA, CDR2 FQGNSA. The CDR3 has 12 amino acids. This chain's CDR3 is CASSIRDEKLFF. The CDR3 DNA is TGTGCCAGCAGCATACGAGATGAAAAACTGTTTTTT.

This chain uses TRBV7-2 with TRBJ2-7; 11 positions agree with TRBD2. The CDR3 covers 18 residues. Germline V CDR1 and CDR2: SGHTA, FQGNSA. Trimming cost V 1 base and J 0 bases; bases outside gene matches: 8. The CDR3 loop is CASSLVSSGGTHSYEQYF. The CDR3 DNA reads TGTGCCAGCAGCTTAGTTTCTAGCGGGGGGACCCACTCCTACGAGCAGTACTTC.

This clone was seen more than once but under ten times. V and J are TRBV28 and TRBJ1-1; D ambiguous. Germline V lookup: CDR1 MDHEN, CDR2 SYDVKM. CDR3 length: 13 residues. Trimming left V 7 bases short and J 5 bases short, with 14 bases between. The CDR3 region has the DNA TGTGCCAGCACCTACGCGAGAGGGACTGAAGCTTTCTTT. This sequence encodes CASTYARGTEAFF.

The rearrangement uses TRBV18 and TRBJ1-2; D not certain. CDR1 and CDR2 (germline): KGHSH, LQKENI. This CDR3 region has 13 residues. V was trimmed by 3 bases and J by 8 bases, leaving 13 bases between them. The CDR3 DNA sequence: TGTGCCAGCTCACCCAAAGAGGGTGGCGGCTACACCTTC. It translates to CASSPKEGGGYTF. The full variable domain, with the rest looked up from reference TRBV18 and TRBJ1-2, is NAGVMQNPRHLVRRRGQEARLRCSPMKGHSHVYWYRQLPEEGLKFMVYLQKENIIDESGMPKERFSAEFPKEGPSILRIQQVVRGDSAAYFCASSPKEGGGYTFGSGTRLTVV.

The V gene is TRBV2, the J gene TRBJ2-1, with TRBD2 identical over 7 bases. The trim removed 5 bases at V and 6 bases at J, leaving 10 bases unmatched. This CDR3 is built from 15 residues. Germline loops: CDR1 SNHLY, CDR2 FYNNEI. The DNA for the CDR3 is TGTGCCAGCAGTCCGGAGGGAGGGTTTGGCAATGAGCAGTTCTTC. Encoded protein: CASSPEGGFGNEQFF.

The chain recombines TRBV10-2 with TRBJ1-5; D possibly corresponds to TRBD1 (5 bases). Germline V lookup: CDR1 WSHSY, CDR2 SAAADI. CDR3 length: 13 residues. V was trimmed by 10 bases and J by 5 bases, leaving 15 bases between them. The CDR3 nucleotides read TGCGCCACCAGGGTCGGAGGAGATCAGCCCCAGCATTTT. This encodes CATRVGGDQPQHF.

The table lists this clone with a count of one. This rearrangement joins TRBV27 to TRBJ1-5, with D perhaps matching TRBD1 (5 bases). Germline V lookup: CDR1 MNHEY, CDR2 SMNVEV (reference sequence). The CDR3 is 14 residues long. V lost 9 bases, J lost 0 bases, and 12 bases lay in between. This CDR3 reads CASRQGYSNQPQHF. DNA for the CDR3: TGTGCCAGTCGCCAGGGTTATAGCAATCAGCCCCAGCATTTT.

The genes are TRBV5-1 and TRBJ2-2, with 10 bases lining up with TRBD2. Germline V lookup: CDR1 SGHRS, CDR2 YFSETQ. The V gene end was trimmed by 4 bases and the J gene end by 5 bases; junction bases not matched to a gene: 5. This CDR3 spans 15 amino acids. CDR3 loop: CASSQGTSVTGELFF. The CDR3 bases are TGCGCCAGCAGCCAAGGGACTAGCGTGACCGGGGAGCTGTTTTTT.

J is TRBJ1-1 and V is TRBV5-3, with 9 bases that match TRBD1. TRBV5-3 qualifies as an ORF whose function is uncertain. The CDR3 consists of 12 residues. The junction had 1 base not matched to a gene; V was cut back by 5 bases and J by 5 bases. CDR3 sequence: CARRDRGTEAFF. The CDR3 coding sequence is TGTGCCAGAAGGGACAGGGGAACTGAAGCTTTCTTT.

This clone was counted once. CDR3 in amino acids: CASSLAGGPYEQYF. As DNA, the CDR3 is TGTGCCAGCAGCCTAGCGGGAGGGCCATACGAGCAGTACTTC. The chain joins TRBV7-3 to TRBJ2-7; 12 bases map to TRBD2. The CDR3 has 14 amino acids. Looked up from germline, CDR1 is SGHTA and CDR2 is FQGTGA. V gave up 5 bases and J gave up 4 bases; unmatched junction bases: 3.

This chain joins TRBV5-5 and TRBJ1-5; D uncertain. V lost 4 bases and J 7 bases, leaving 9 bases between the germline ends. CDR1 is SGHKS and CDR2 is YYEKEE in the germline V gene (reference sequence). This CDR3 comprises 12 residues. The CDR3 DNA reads TGTGCCAGCAGCACTTCGGGACAGCCCCAGCATTTT. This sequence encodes CASSTSGQPQHF.

CDR3 sequence reads: CASSLDGRKEYNEQFF. CDR3 bases: TGTGCCAGCAGCCTTGACGGGAGAAAGGAGTACAATGAGCAGTTCTTC. V usage is TRBV11-2 and J usage is TRBJ2-1, with a possible D match to TRBD2 (6 bases). This CDR3 has 16 residues. Germline V gene sequence: CDR1 SGHAT, CDR2 FQNNGV. Trimming left V 5 bases short and J 4 bases short, with 18 bases between.

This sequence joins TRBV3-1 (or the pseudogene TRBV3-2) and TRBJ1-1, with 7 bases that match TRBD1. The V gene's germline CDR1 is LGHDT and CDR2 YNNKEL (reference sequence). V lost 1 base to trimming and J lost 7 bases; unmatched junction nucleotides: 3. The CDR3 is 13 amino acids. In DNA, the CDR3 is TGTGCCAGCAGCCAAGTCGGGACAGATGAAGCTTTCTTT. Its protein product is CASSQVGTDEAFF.

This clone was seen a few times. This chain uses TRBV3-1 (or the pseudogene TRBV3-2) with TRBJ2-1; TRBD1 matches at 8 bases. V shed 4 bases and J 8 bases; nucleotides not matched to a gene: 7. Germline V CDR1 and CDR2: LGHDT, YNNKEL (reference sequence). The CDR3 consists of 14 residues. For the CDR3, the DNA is TGTGCCAGCAGCCTCATTGACAGGGGCCATGAGCAGTTCTTC. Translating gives CASSLIDRGHEQFF.

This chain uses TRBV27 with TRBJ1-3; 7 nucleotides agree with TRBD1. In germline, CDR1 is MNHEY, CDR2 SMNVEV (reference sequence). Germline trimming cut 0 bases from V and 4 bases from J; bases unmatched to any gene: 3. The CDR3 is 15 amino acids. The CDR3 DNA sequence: TGTGCCAGCAGTTTATCGGTGGGACAGGGAAACACCATATATTTT. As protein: CASSLSVGQGNTIYF.

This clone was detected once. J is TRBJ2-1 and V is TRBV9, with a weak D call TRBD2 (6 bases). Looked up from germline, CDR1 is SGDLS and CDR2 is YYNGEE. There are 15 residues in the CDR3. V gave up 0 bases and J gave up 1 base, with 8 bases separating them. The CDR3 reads CASSVAGDSYNEQFF. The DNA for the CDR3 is TGTGCCAGCAGCGTAGCGGGGGATTCCTACAATGAGCAGTTCTTC.

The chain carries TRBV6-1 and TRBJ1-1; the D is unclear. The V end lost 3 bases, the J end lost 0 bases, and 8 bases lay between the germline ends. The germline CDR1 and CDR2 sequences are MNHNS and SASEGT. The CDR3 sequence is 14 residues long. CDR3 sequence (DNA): TGTGCCAGCAGTGATATCCCTTTGAACACTGAAGCTTTCTTT. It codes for CASSDIPLNTEAFF.

This CDR3 is CASSESFLASDTQYF. In nucleotides, the CDR3 is TGCGCCAGCAGTGAGTCGTTTCTAGCCTCAGATACGCAGTATTTT. The chain couples TRBV10-1 to TRBJ2-3, with D tentatively TRBD2 (5 bases). V was pared by 0 bases and J by 4 bases, with 11 bases between. The CDR3 totals 15 residues. In germline, CDR1 is WNHNN, CDR2 SYGVQD (reference sequence).

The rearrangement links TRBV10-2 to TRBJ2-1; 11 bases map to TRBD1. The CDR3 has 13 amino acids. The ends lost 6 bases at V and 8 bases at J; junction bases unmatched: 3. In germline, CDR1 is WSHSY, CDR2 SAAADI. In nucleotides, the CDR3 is TGCGCCAGCAGGGACAGGGGGCTTCATGAGCAGTTCTTC. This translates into CASRDRGLHEQFF.

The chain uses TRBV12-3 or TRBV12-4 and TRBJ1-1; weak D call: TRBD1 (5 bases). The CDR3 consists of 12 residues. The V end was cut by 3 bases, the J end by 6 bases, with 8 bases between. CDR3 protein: CASSLRGSEAFF. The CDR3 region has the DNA TGTGCCAGCAGTTTGCGGGGGTCTGAAGCTTTCTTT.